The rows below give T cell receptor beta chains drawn from one sample of a study of cytomegalovirus exposure and HLA in healthy donors. The repertoire was sequenced with immunoSEQ multiplex PCR; TCRdb's copy has only in-frame clones and lacks some. The sample has around 150,000 clones; 80% are singletons. The sequenced sample was PBMCs. The receptors here all came from a man aged 50 to 59 in good health and CMV-seronegative. Both conserved end residues are part of each CDR3. D genes are given only for firm matches. Size is omitted from some rows. Given values are once, few, many or a class for expanded clones.

cdr3_aa: CASSLFGGRPYNEQFF
cdr3_nt: TGTGCCAGCAGCTTATTTGGCGGGAGGCCCTACAATGAGCAGTTCTTC
j_call: TRBJ2-1
d_call: TRBD2
clone_size: NA
v_call: TRBV7-6

cdr3_aa: CASSSGQVSTDTQYF
cdr3_nt: TGTGCCAGCAGCTCGGGACAGGTCAGCACAGATACGCAGTATTTT
j_call: TRBJ2-3
d_call: TRBD1
clone_size: NA
v_call: TRBV7-3

cdr3_aa: CASSWSGQVNTEAFF
cdr3_nt: TGTGCCAGCAGTTGGTCAGGACAAGTAAACACTGAAGCTTTCTTT
j_call: TRBJ1-1
d_call: NA
clone_size: once
v_call: TRBV28

cdr3_aa: CASRTGGNSPLHF
cdr3_nt: TGTGCCAGCAGGACAGGGGGAAATTCACCCCTCCACTTT
j_call: TRBJ1-6
d_call: TRBD1
clone_size: NA
v_call: TRBV7-6

cdr3_aa: CASSDRDTEAFF
cdr3_nt: TGCGCCAGCAGTGACCGAGACACTGAAGCTTTCTTT
j_call: TRBJ1-1
d_call: NA
clone_size: NA
v_call: TRBV10-1

cdr3_aa: CASSLSPVQETQYF
cdr3_nt: TGTGCCAGCAGTTTATCACCAGTCCAAGAGACCCAGTACTTC
j_call: TRBJ2-5
d_call: NA
clone_size: NA
v_call: TRBV27

cdr3_aa: CASGLPPSSGDLAKNIQYF
cdr3_nt: TGTGCTAGTGGTTTGCCTCCCAGCAGCGGGGACTTAGCCAAAAACATTCAGTACTTC
j_call: TRBJ2-4
d_call: TRBD2
clone_size: NA
v_call: TRBV12-5

cdr3_aa: CASTTSGEQETQYF
cdr3_nt: TGTGCCAGCACAACTAGCGGGGAACAAGAGACCCAGTACTTC
j_call: TRBJ2-5
d_call: TRBD2
clone_size: NA
v_call: TRBV27

cdr3_aa: CASSFRDLGHGYTF
cdr3_nt: TGTGCCAGCAGCTTTCGGGACTTGGGGCATGGCTACACCTTC
j_call: TRBJ1-2
d_call: NA
clone_size: NA
v_call: TRBV11-2

cdr3_aa: CASSELAGDYGYTF
cdr3_nt: TGTGCCAGCAGTGAATTAGCAGGGGACTATGGCTACACCTTC
j_call: TRBJ1-2
d_call: NA
clone_size: few
v_call: TRBV6-1

cdr3_aa: CASSLAGQNTEAFF
cdr3_nt: TGTGCCAGCAGCTTGGCTGGGCAGAACACTGAAGCTTTCTTT
j_call: TRBJ1-1
d_call: NA
clone_size: few
v_call: TRBV5-6

cdr3_aa: CSPRGGEDQYF
cdr3_nt: TGCAGCCCTCGGGGGGGGGAGGACCAGTACTTC
j_call: TRBJ2-5
d_call: TRBD2
clone_size: NA
v_call: TRBV20-1

cdr3_aa: CASSHDRMKKETQYF
cdr3_nt: TGTGCCAGCAGCCACGACAGGATGAAGAAAGAGACCCAGTACTTC
j_call: TRBJ2-5
d_call: NA
clone_size: NA
v_call: TRBV25-1

cdr3_aa: CASSTTSGTYNEQFF
cdr3_nt: TGTGCCAGCAGTACTACTAGCGGGACCTACAATGAGCAGTTCTTC
j_call: TRBJ2-1
d_call: TRBD2
clone_size: NA
v_call: TRBV6-6

cdr3_aa: CASSLRDSSYEQYF
cdr3_nt: TGTGCCAGCAGCTTAAGGGACAGCTCCTACGAGCAGTACTTC
j_call: TRBJ2-7
d_call: TRBD1
clone_size: NA
v_call: TRBV7-8

cdr3_aa: CASSLDAGRANSPLHF
cdr3_nt: TGCGCCAGCAGCTTGGACGCCGGCAGGGCGAATTCACCCCTCCACTTT
j_call: TRBJ1-6
d_call: NA
clone_size: NA
v_call: TRBV5-1

cdr3_aa: CASSSGTVKGEKLFF
cdr3_nt: TGTGCCAGCAGTTCGGGGACAGTAAAGGGTGAAAAACTGTTTTTT
j_call: TRBJ1-4
d_call: TRBD1
clone_size: NA
v_call: TRBV6-6